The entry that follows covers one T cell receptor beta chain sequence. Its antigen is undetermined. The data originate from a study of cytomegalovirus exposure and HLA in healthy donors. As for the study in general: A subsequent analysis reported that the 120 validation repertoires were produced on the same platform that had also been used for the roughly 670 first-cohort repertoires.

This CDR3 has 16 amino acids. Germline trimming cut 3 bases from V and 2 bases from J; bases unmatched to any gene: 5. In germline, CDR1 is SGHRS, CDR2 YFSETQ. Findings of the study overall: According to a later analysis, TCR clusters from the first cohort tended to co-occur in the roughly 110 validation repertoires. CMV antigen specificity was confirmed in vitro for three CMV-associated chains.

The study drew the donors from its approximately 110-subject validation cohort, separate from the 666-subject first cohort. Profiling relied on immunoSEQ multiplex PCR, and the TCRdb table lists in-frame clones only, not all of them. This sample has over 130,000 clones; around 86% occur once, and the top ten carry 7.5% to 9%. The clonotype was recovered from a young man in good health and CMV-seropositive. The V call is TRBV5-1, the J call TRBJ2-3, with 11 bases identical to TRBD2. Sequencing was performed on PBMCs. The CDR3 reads CASSSSGLADTDTQYF. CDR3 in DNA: TGCGCCAGCAGCTCGTCGGGACTAGCGGACACAGATACGCAGTATTTT.